This record covers a single T cell receptor beta chain. This sample was taken from a study of CD8 T cells in Susac syndrome. The length of the CDR3 is 13 residues. Germline loops: CDR1 MNHNY, CDR2 SVGAGI (reference sequence). The V end lost 7 bases, the J end lost 3 bases, and 13 bases lay between the germline ends. It was with random hexamers that roughly 0.45 to 1 ug RNA was reverse transcribed. TCRdb reprocessed the immunoSEQ multiplex PCR reads with MiXCR, giving one entry per CDR3 protein. The repertoire holds fewer than 350,000 distinct CDR3 sequences, with about 88% as singletons. Sequenced material: CD8+ T cells from PBMCs. This chain connects TRBV6-6 to TRBJ2-7; D is uncertain. The clonotype comes from a human donor with multiple sclerosis. The CDR3 loop is CASTRRTDYEQYF. The CDR3 nucleotides are TGTGCCAGCACTCGACGGACCGACTACGAGCAGTACTTC.